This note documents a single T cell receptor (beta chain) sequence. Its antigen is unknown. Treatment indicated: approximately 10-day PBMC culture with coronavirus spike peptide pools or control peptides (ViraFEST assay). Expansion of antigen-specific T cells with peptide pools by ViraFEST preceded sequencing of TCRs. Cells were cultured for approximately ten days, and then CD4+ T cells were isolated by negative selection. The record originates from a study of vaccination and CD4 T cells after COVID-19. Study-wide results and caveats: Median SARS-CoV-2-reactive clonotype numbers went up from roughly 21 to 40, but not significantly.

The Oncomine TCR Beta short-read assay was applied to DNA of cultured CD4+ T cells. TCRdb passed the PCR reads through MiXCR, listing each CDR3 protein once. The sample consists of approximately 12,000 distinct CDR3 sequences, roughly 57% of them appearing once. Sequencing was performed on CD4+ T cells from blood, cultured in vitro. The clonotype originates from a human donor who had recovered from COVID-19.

The CDR3 loop is CASSPGGHNSPLHF. The DNA of the CDR3 is TGTGCCAGCTCACCAGGGGGTCATAATTCACCCCTCCACTTT. The genes are TRBV18 and TRBJ1-6, with D maybe TRBD1 (5 bases). The germline CDR1 and CDR2 sequences are KGHSH and LQKENI. CDR3 size: 14 residues. V gave up 2 bases and J gave up 5 bases, with 7 bases separating them.